This T cell receptor beta chain was documented in a study of blood T cell repertoires in COVID-19. Germline loops: CDR1 MDHEN, CDR2 SYDVKM. This CDR3 region has 15 residues. With V trimmed by 4 bases and J by 6 bases, 10 bases remained unmatched. Method: immunoSEQ multiplex PCR; TCRdb's copy keeps in-frame clones and lacks some. This sample has tens of thousands of clones, with just under 80% found just once. What was sequenced was peripheral blood. This sequence joins TRBV28 and TRBJ2-7, with 9 bases identical to TRBD2. The sequence was collected from a human donor with active or convalescent COVID-19. The donor label of this sample is uncertain. CDR3 bases: TGTGCCAGCAGTTCACCGGGACTAGCAGGTCTCGAGCAGTACTTC. It codes for CASSSPGLAGLEQYF.